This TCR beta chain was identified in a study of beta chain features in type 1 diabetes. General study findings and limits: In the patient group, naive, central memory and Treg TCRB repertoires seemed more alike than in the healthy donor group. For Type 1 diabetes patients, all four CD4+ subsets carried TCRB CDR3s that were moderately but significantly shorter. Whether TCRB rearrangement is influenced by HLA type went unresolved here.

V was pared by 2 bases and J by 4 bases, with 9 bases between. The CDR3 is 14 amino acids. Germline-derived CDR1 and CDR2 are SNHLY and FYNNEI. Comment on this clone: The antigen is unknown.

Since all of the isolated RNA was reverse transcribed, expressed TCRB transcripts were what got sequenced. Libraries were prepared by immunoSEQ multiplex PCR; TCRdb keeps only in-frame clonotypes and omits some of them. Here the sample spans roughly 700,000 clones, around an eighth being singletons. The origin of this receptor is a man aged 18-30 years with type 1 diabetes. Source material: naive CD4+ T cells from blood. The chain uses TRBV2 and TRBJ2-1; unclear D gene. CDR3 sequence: CASSERPVYNEQFF. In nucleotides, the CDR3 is TGTGCCAGCAGTGAACGGCCAGTTTACAATGAGCAGTTCTTC.